One sample yielded the 13 T cell receptor beta chains listed below, sequenced in a study of vaccination and CD4 T cells after COVID-19. The treatment: approximately nine-day PBMC culture with coronavirus spike peptide pools or control peptides (ViraFEST assay). Sequence data for DNA of cultured CD4+ T cells were generated by the Oncomine TCR Beta short-read assay. One entry per CDR3 protein, called by TCRdb with MiXCR from the PCR reads. Of 15,000 to 20,000 distinct CDR3 sequences in the sample, more than 55% are singletons; the top ten hold about 10%. No antigens are known for them. The sample taken for sequencing was CD4+ T cells from blood, cultured in vitro. Every receptor here comes from a human donor who had recovered from COVID-19.

In this sample, this clonotype turned up once. The chain has TRBV6-5 and TRBJ1-5; D not certain. V was clipped by 11 bases and J by 0 bases, with 11 bases between them. The CDR3 length is 13 residues. The germline V gene has CDR1 MNHEY and CDR2 SVGAGI. The CDR3 sequence: CACRLDSNQPQHF. The CDR3 nucleotides read TGTGCCTGCCGTTTGGATAGCAATCAGCCCCAGCATTTT.

The chain has TRBV21-1 and TRBJ2-2; the table gives TRBD1 as D, unverified against the DNA. TRBV21-1 is deemed a pseudogene. The CDR3 covers 19 residues. The CDR3 sequence is CASSITHPRTGIRTGELFF. As DNA, the CDR3 is TGTGCCAGCAGCATCACCCACCCTAGGACAGGGATTCGCACCGGGGAGCTGTTTTTT.

The chain has TRBV20-1 and TRBJ2-5; 7 bases match TRBD2. The CDR3 extends over 14 amino acids. CDR1 is DFQATT and CDR2 is SNEGSKA in the germline V gene (reference sequence). Unmatched junction bases numbered 10, after V lost 6 bases and J lost 3 bases. CDR3 in DNA: TGCAGTGCAGAATCCGGGACTAACAAAGAGACCCAGTACTTC. Amino acids: CSAESGTNKETQYF.

The table lists this clonotype with a few counts. This chain uses TRBV20-1 with TRBJ2-2, with 7 bases lining up with TRBD2. This CDR3 region has 13 residues. Germline V CDR1 and CDR2: DFQATT, SNEGSKA (reference sequence). J gave up 5 bases and V 5 bases, and 5 bases lay outside the gene matches. DNA for the CDR3: TGCAGTGCTCCTAGCGGTACTACCGGGGAGCTGTTTTTT. Amino acid sequence: CSAPSGTTGELFF.

This chain links TRBV11-2 with TRBJ2-5; TRBD2 is a possible D gene (6 bases). Germline CDR1 is SGHAT and CDR2 is FQNNGV. Trimming removed 1 base at V and 5 bases at J, with 11 bases between. This CDR3 region has 14 residues. CDR3 in amino acids: CASSLGPGLETQYF. The DNA of the CDR3 is TGTGCCAGCAGCTTAGGCCCGGGACTGGAGACCCAGTACTTC. Drawing the rest from reference TRBV11-2 and TRBJ2-5, the complete variable domain is EAGVAQSPRYKIIEKRQSVAFWCNPISGHATLYWYQQILGQGPKLLIQFQNNGVVDDSQLPKDRFSAERLKGVDSTLKIQPAKLEDSAVYLCASSLGPGLETQYFGPGTRLLVL.

This chain joins TRBV7-2 and TRBJ2-2, with TRBD2 identical over 7 bases. CDR3 size: 17 residues. Germline CDR1 SGHTA, CDR2 FQGNSA. Trimming at V came to 4 bases and at J to 1 base, leaving 9 bases not matched to a gene. The DNA of the CDR3 is TGTGCCAGCAGCTCCCAACCAGCGGGAATGAACACCGGGGAGCTGTTTTTT. Translated, it gives CASSSQPAGMNTGELFF.

The chain uses TRBV11-3 and TRBJ2-1, with 8 nucleotides matching TRBD1. In germline, CDR1 is SGHNT, CDR2 YENEEA. There are 16 residues in the CDR3. Trimming removed 5 bases from V and 8 bases from J; junction bases left unmatched: 14. The CDR3 DNA reads as TGTGCCAGCAGCCGCCGGAGGACAGGGTATCTCGATGAGCAGTTCTTC. Its protein product is CASSRRRTGYLDEQFF.

CDR3 in amino acids: CASSYNLDRSYEQYF. The CDR3 DNA is TGTGCCAGCAGCTATAATTTGGACAGATCATACGAGCAGTACTTC. The chain recombines TRBV7-2 with TRBJ2-7; weak D call: TRBD1 (6 bases). Germline CDR1 reads SGHTA; CDR2 reads FQGNSA. V was trimmed by 4 bases and J by 4 bases, leaving 17 bases between them. The CDR3 is made up of 15 amino acids.

The genes are TRBV6-2 or TRBV6-3 and TRBJ2-7; D remains ambiguous. The V and J ends lost 6 bases and 5 bases respectively, with 14 bases between them. The germline V gene has CDR1 MNHEY and CDR2 SVGEGT. The CDR3 has 13 residues. In DNA form, the CDR3 reads TGTGCCAGCAGCCCAGTTGGGCAGAACGAGCAGTACTTC. Its protein is CASSPVGQNEQYF.

The V gene is TRBV5-1, the J gene TRBJ2-3, with 9 bases fitting TRBD1. V dropped 4 bases and J dropped 7; count of bases not matched to a gene: 10. Germline V gene sequence: CDR1 SGHRS, CDR2 YFSETQ. CDR3 size: 15 residues. The CDR3 DNA sequence: TGCGCCAGCAGCCCACAGGGGGCGGCTTTGAATACGCAGTATTTT. It encodes CASSPQGAALNTQYF.

The chain joins TRBV6-2 or TRBV6-3 to TRBJ1-1, with 7 bases aligning to TRBD1. Germline values: CDR1 MNHEY, CDR2 SVGEGT. J was trimmed by 11 bases and V by 5 bases; bases with no gene match: 8. CDR3 size: 12 residues. CDR3 in amino acids: CASSPLDRMAFF. In DNA form, the CDR3 reads TGTGCCAGCAGTCCCCTGGACAGGATGGCTTTCTTT.

This chain joins TRBV6-1 and TRBJ2-7; 9 bases align to TRBD2. Germline-derived CDR1 and CDR2 are MNHNS and SASEGT. The J segment lost 2 bases and the V segment lost 6 bases, leaving 5 bases of the junction unmatched. The CDR3 is made up of 14 amino acids. As DNA, the CDR3 is TGTGCCAGCAGAGGACTAGCGCCTCCCTACGAGCAGTACTTC. It is translated as CASRGLAPPYEQYF.

The sample holds a few counts of this clonotype. The CDR3 loop reads CASRRLEDSPLHF. For the CDR3, the DNA is TGTGCCAGCCGCCGGCTGGAGGATTCACCCCTCCACTTT. V and J are TRBV6-1 and TRBJ1-6; unclear D gene. The CDR3 consists of 13 residues. V was shortened by 8 bases and J by 8 bases, with 13 bases between the two germline ends. CDR1 and CDR2 (germline): MNHNS, SASEGT.